The present T cell receptor beta chain was sequenced within a study of blood T cell repertoires in COVID-19. On the study more broadly: Sites in the United States, Italy and Spain provided acute and convalescent COVID-19 samples.

Germline CDR1 is KGHSH and CDR2 is LQKENI. The CDR3 runs to 14 residues. Trimming stripped 3 bases from V and 4 bases from J, with 12 bases between. Seattle patients were enrolled during active infection and followed longitudinally. In the study's own analysis: Amplification from reference gene primers served as the basis for estimated nucleated cell counts. Clones were sequenced by immunoSEQ multiplex PCR, and TCRdb holds only the in-frame ones, with some missing. Clone size and V and J calls were adopted from that table, with D and trimming inferred from the DNA. The data contain around 440,000 clones, around 88% of them singletons.

Specimen: peripheral blood. The TCR originated in a woman aged 50 to 65 with COVID-19, enrolled during active disease. The chain carries TRBV18 and TRBJ1-1; unclear D gene. The CDR3 sequence is CASSPFGRGTEAFF. DNA of the CDR3: TGTGCCAGCTCACCCTTCGGGCGGGGCACTGAAGCTTTCTTT.